This TCR beta chain appears in the sequencing data of a study of identical twins. Per germline, CDR1 DFQATT and CDR2 SNEGSKA (reference sequence). The CDR3 contains 16 residues. Trimming cost V 4 bases and J 13 bases; bases outside gene matches: 22. TCRdb re-called the 5' RACE reads with MiXCR, one entry per CDR3 protein. The sample carries 1.5 million to 2 million distinct CDR3 sequences, around a third recorded once. The chain couples TRBV20-1 to TRBJ2-1, with 7 nucleotides matching TRBD2. This clonotype was obtained from a newborn girl in good health. Sample: cord blood. The CDR3 reads CSATATAGVGLETQFF. CDR3 nucleotide sequence: TGCAGTGCTACCGCTACTGCGGGGGTCGGGCTAGAGACCCAGTTCTTC.